Each of the 23 T cell receptor beta chains below was sequenced from the same sample in a study of OX40 agonist ivuxolimab in advanced cancers. Here immunoSEQ multiplex PCR was the method, and the copy in TCRdb shows in-frame clones only, minus some. The sample has approximately 91,000 clones, about 90% seen once. Sequenced here: CD4+ or CD8+ T cells sorted from blood, sampled in a trial of the OX40 agonist ivuxolimab. Receptor source: an adult with an advanced solid tumor such as melanoma, head and neck, liver or kidney cancer.

V usage is TRBV19 and J usage is TRBJ2-4; 10 nucleotides match TRBD2. Unmatched junction bases numbered 13, after V lost 7 bases and J lost 13 bases. The germline CDR1 and CDR2 sequences are LNHDA and SQIVND (reference sequence). This CDR3 contains 14 residues. The DNA of the CDR3 is TGTGCCAGTAATGATCGGGTAGCGGGGGGTGGGCAGTACTTC. It translates to CASNDRVAGGGQYF.

The V and J genes are TRBV6-5 and TRBJ2-7; 7 bases line up with TRBD2. Germline CDR1 reads MNHEY; CDR2 reads SVGAGI. The V and J ends lost 6 bases and 7 bases, in that order; junction bases with no gene match: 9. The CDR3 length is 13 residues. The CDR3 loop is CASRMRRESEQYF. In DNA, the CDR3 is TGTGCCAGCAGGATGCGGCGGGAGAGTGAGCAGTACTTC.

The V and J genes are TRBV9 and TRBJ1-3; perhaps TRBD1 as D (6 bases). V shed 0 bases and J shed 0 bases, with 19 bases lying between them. The CDR3 contains 19 residues. The germline V gene has CDR1 SGDLS and CDR2 YYNGEE. The CDR3 DNA sequence: TGTGCCAGCAGCGTAGCCCCGACAGGCCGCGGCTCCTCTGGAAACACCATATATTTT. It specifies CASSVAPTGRGSSGNTIYF.

The chain couples TRBV15 to TRBJ2-6; no clear D. Germline loops: CDR1 LNHNV, CDR2 YYDKDF (reference sequence). This CDR3 spans 15 amino acids. The germline V and J ends were trimmed by 6 bases and 0 bases, with 9 bases remaining between them. CDR3 DNA: TGTGCCACCAGGGTCGATTCCTCTGGGGCCAACGTCCTGACTTTC. It is translated as CATRVDSSGANVLTF.

The V gene is TRBV4-2, the J gene TRBJ2-3, with TRBD2 matching 8 bases. The germline gives CDR1 LGHNA, CDR2 YNFKEQ. The CDR3 is made up of 14 amino acids. Unmatched junction bases numbered 2, after V lost 4 bases and J lost 2 bases. This chain's CDR3 is CASSLGLATDTQYF. For the CDR3, the DNA is TGTGCCAGCAGCCTAGGACTAGCCACAGATACGCAGTATTTT.

V usage is TRBV7-2 and J usage is TRBJ2-1, with TRBD2 matching 7 bases. Losses at the gene ends were 5 bases for V and 6 bases for J; bases not matched to a gene: 4. Germline V lookup: CDR1 SGHTA, CDR2 FQGNSA. The CDR3 covers 13 residues. The CDR3 is CASSTGTTNEQFF. As DNA, the CDR3 is TGTGCCAGCAGCACCGGGACTACCAATGAGCAGTTCTTC.

This clone has only a few counts. The V and J genes are TRBV18 and TRBJ2-7; 11 bases fit TRBD1. The CDR3 contains 14 residues. CDR1 is KGHSH, CDR2 LQKENI, per germline. The V and J ends lost 4 bases and 4 bases, in that order; junction bases with no gene match: 3. The CDR3 reads CASSRGTGGYEQYF. The CDR3 coding sequence is TGTGCCAGCTCACGCGGGACAGGGGGATACGAGCAGTACTTC. Supplemented by reference TRBV18 and TRBJ2-7, the full variable domain reads NAGVMQNPRHLVRRRGQEARLRCSPMKGHSHVYWYRQLPEEGLKFMVYLQKENIIDESGMPKERFSAEFPKEGPSILRIQQVVRGDSAAYFCASSRGTGGYEQYFGPGTRLTVT.

This clone was picked up a small number of times. V and J are TRBV19 and TRBJ2-3; 9 nucleotides match TRBD2. This CDR3 has 14 residues. Looked up from germline, CDR1 is LNHDA and CDR2 is SQIVND (reference sequence). Unmatched junction bases numbered 5, after V lost 4 bases and J lost 6 bases. The CDR3 protein is CASSSGRAADTQYF. As DNA, the CDR3 is TGTGCCAGTAGTAGCGGGAGGGCCGCGGATACGCAGTATTTT.

This chain uses TRBV2 with TRBJ2-5; D is perhaps TRBD1 (6 bases). The germline CDR1 and CDR2 sequences are SNHLY and FYNNEI. V lost 4 bases to trimming and J lost 5 bases, with 14 bases between them. This CDR3 comprises 14 residues. CDR3 amino acids: CASSGSGAGETQYF. Written as DNA, the CDR3 is TGTGCCAGCAGTGGATCAGGGGCCGGGGAGACCCAGTACTTC.

The chain is built from TRBV7-2 and TRBJ2-5; 10 bases align to TRBD2. CDR1 and CDR2 (germline): SGHTA, FQGNSA. CDR3 length equals 14 residues. The trim removed 5 bases at V and 3 bases at J, leaving 3 bases unmatched. In DNA, the CDR3 is TGTGCCAGCAGCCATAGCGGGGGGAAAGAGACCCAGTACTTC. Amino acids: CASSHSGGKETQYF.

This sequence joins TRBV10-1 and TRBJ1-4, with D unclear. The CDR3 sequence is 14 residues long. V lost 0 bases and J 8 bases, leaving 10 bases between the germline ends. CDR1 and CDR2 from the germline V gene are WNHNN and SYGVQD (reference sequence). The CDR3 here is CASSESKEREKLFF. Here the CDR3 DNA reads TGCGCCAGCAGTGAGTCCAAGGAGAGGGAAAAACTGTTTTTT.

The rearrangement links TRBV28 to TRBJ2-7; TRBD1 matches 10 bases. CDR1 is MDHEN and CDR2 is SYDVKM in the germline V gene. This CDR3 is 14 amino acids long. With 7 bases clipped from V and 6 bases from J, the junction kept 9 bases outside the gene matches. The CDR3 spells CASNRQGAITEQYF. The CDR3 DNA reads as TGTGCCAGCAACAGACAGGGGGCAATAACCGAGCAGTACTTC.

V gene TRBV27 combines with J gene TRBJ1-2; TRBD1 might be the D (5 bases). Trimming shortened V by 0 bases and J by 5 bases, and 7 bases separated the two germline ends. The CDR3 is 13 amino acids. Germline-derived CDR1 and CDR2 are MNHEY and SMNVEV (reference sequence). CDR3 coding DNA: TGTGCCAGCAGTTTATCGGCAGGGTATGGCTACACCTTC. Amino acids: CASSLSAGYGYTF.

The chain couples TRBV25-1 to TRBJ2-6, with 7 bases lining up with TRBD1. The J segment lost 2 bases and the V segment lost 4 bases, leaving 5 bases of the junction unmatched. Germline values: CDR1 MGHDK, CDR2 SYGVNS. This CDR3 has 16 residues. CDR3: CASSGRDRAGANVLTF. The CDR3 nucleotides read TGTGCCAGCAGTGGAAGAGACAGGGCTGGGGCCAACGTCCTGACTTTC. Drawing the rest from reference TRBV25-1 and TRBJ2-6, the complete variable domain is EADIYQTPRYLVIGTGKKITLECSQTMGHDKMYWYQQDPGMELHLIHYSYGVNSTEKGDLSSESTVSRIRTEHFPLTLESARPSHTSQYLCASSGRDRAGANVLTFGAGSRLTVL.

The sample holds one count of this clone. J is TRBJ2-2 and V is TRBV2; D uncertain. Trimming removed 4 bases from V and 6 bases from J, with 18 bases in between. The CDR3 totals 16 residues. Germline assignment: CDR1 SNHLY and CDR2 FYNNEI. CDR3: CASSGVGPRTPGELFF. In DNA, the CDR3 is TGTGCCAGCAGTGGGGTCGGTCCCAGAACCCCCGGGGAGCTGTTTTTT.

A few counts support this clone. The V gene is TRBV7-9, the J gene TRBJ2-1, with D possibly matching TRBD1 (7 bases). The CDR3 is made up of 16 amino acids. V lost 3 bases and J lost 0, with 12 bases in between. Per germline, CDR1 SEHNR and CDR2 FQNEAQ (reference sequence). Here the CDR3 DNA reads TGTGCCAGCAGCTTTTTCCAGGGGGGCTCCTACAATGAGCAGTTCTTC. Translation: CASSFFQGGSYNEQFF.

This chain joins TRBV14 and TRBJ1-3; 8 positions agree with TRBD1. The germline V gene has CDR1 SGHDN and CDR2 FVKESK. The V segment lost 4 bases and the J segment 0 bases; nucleotides outside the gene matches: 11. This CDR3 region has 18 residues. The CDR3 loop is CASSPTPGQDSSGNTIYF. Here the CDR3 DNA reads TGTGCCAGCAGCCCGACACCGGGACAGGACAGCTCTGGAAACACCATATATTTT.

The CDR3 bases are TGTGCCAGCAGCTTAGCGGGGCCTAGCGCTAGCTCCTACAATGAGCAGTTCTTC. It specifies CASSLAGPSASSYNEQFF. The J gene is TRBJ2-1, the V gene TRBV7-2, with D perhaps TRBD2 (6 bases). The CDR3 consists of 18 residues. Germline V lookup: CDR1 SGHTA, CDR2 FQGNSA. Trimming left V 0 bases short and J 0 bases short, with 15 bases between.

This clone appeared a few times. The rearrangement joins TRBV29-1 to TRBJ2-3, with 12 bases that match TRBD1. The CDR3 runs 14 residues. J lost 4 bases, V lost 4 bases, and 3 bases had no gene match. Germline CDR1 reads SQVTM; CDR2 reads ANQGSEA. In nucleotides, the CDR3 is TGCAGCGTTGCGGGACAGGGGGCTCCAGATACGCAGTATTTT. This gives the protein CSVAGQGAPDTQYF.

The chain couples TRBV11-3 to TRBJ2-1; tentative D call: TRBD2 (7 bases). V was cut by 5 bases and J by 0 bases, with 11 bases left in between. The CDR3 totals 15 residues. CDR1 is SGHNT and CDR2 is YENEEA in the germline V gene. CDR3 amino acids: CASSLGGPSYNEQFF. The DNA of the CDR3 is TGTGCCAGCAGCCTGGGGGGGCCCTCCTACAATGAGCAGTTCTTC.

V and J are TRBV6-5 and TRBJ2-7; possible D gene TRBD1, 6 bases. V shed 6 bases and J shed 5 bases, with 14 bases lying between them. The CDR3 covers 13 residues. Germline CDR1 and CDR2: MNHEY and SVGAGI. CDR3 sequence (DNA): TGTGCCAGCAGATCAGGGGCCCCCCACGAGCAGTACTTC. This encodes CASRSGAPHEQYF.

This clone has just a few counts. Additional DNA sequences in this sample encode the identical CDR3. V and J are TRBV20-1 and TRBJ2-1; D remains unclear. Trimming shortened V by 3 bases and J by 5 bases, and 5 bases separated the two germline ends. The CDR3 contains 11 residues. CDR1 is DFQATT, CDR2 SNEGSKA, per germline (reference sequence). This CDR3 reads CSASGNNEQFF. As DNA, the CDR3 is TGCAGTGCTAGCGGAAACAATGAGCAGTTCTTC.

The V call is TRBV5-6, the J call TRBJ1-1; no firm D call. Germline V gives CDR1 SGHDT, CDR2 YYEEEE. Trimming took off 2 bases at V and 1 base at J, with 9 bases between the two ends. This CDR3 contains 14 residues. The chain's CDR3 is CASSLPGRNTEAFF. For the CDR3, the DNA is TGTGCCAGCAGCTTACCGGGGAGGAACACTGAAGCTTTCTTT.